The 26 T cell receptor beta chains given below trace back to one sample, sequenced in a study of T cell responses to AZD1222 COVID-19 vaccine (dated by TCRdb to the early 2020s). In light of the paper, this sample's time point label describes: baseline before first vaccination. The protocol used for the library was the immunoSEQ multiplex PCR assay. Not all clones reach the TCRdb copy of this immuneACCESS table, which keeps in-frame sequences only. Checked studies attribute under half of the gap to unresolved V genes and leave the rest unexplained. This sample lists around 100,000 clones; 91% were detected once. The ten largest clones take up over 40% of the sample. Material: peripheral blood, obtained on day 0 of AZD1222 vaccination. Source of these receptors: an adult in good health.

J is TRBJ1-2 and V is TRBV10-2; 7 nucleotides align to TRBD1. V shed 6 bases, J shed 4 bases, and the junction held 14 bases outside the gene matches. In germline, CDR1 is WSHSY, CDR2 SAAADI. The CDR3 totals 16 residues. Here the CDR3 reads CASRPHLEGASYGYTF. The CDR3 DNA reads TGCGCCAGCAGGCCACACCTCGAGGGGGCCTCCTATGGCTACACCTTC.

This clone was observed a single time. The chain carries TRBV19 and TRBJ2-3; D remains ambiguous. The germline CDR1 and CDR2 sequences are LNHDA and SQIVND (reference sequence). Trimming took off 2 bases at V and 7 bases at J, with 10 bases between the two ends. The CDR3 is 13 amino acids. CDR3 DNA sequence: TGTGCCAGTAGTATAAAAGGTAGCCATACGCAGTATTTT. Encoded protein: CASSIKGSHTQYF.

This clone has a single count. The chain links TRBV5-1 to TRBJ2-1; no reliable D call. Per germline, CDR1 SGHRS and CDR2 YFSETQ. The CDR3 runs 15 residues. Trimming removed 0 bases at V and 7 bases at J, with 14 bases between. The CDR3 spells CASSLARLNGNEQFF. The CDR3 DNA follows: TGCGCCAGCAGCTTGGCCAGGCTCAACGGGAATGAGCAGTTCTTC.

The gene calls are TRBV27 and TRBJ1-5; TRBD1 is a possible D gene (5 bases). Looked up from germline, CDR1 is MNHEY and CDR2 is SMNVEV (reference sequence). CDR3 size: 14 residues. V lost 9 bases and J lost 5, with 17 bases in between. The CDR3 DNA is TGTGCCAGGGGAAGCTGGGGGTATCATCAGCCCCAGCATTTT. It codes for CARGSWGYHQPQHF.

This chain uses TRBV5-1 with TRBJ1-3, with D perhaps TRBD1 (6 bases). In germline, CDR1 is SGHRS, CDR2 YFSETQ. V was shortened by 4 bases and J by 0 bases, with 20 bases between the two germline ends. The length of the CDR3 is 18 residues. The CDR3, as DNA: TGCGCCAGCAGCCCATCCCTGACGGGGGCCAACTCTGGAAACACCATATATTTT. Protein: CASSPSLTGANSGNTIYF.

This clone came up once. The chain recombines TRBV30 with TRBJ2-1, with a possible D match to TRBD2 (6 bases). The CDR3 extends over 15 amino acids. The germline V gene encodes CDR1 GTSNPN and CDR2 SVGIG (reference sequence). Trimming pared 2 bases from V and 7 bases from J, leaving 18 bases between. CDR3 sequence: CAWSSVGWAGNEQFF. The DNA of the CDR3 is TGTGCCTGGAGTTCCGTTGGGTGGGCGGGAAATGAGCAGTTCTTC.

This chain joins TRBV27 and TRBJ2-7; 12 bases are shared with TRBD2. This CDR3 is 16 amino acids long. Germline V CDR1 and CDR2: MNHEY, SMNVEV (reference sequence). The junction had 3 bases not matched to a gene; V was cut back by 3 bases and J by 0 bases. The CDR3 DNA sequence: TGTGCCAGCAGTTTTACTAGCGGGAGGCACTCCTACGAGCAGTACTTC. Amino acids: CASSFTSGRHSYEQYF.

V usage is TRBV3-1 (or the pseudogene TRBV3-2) and J usage is TRBJ1-1; TRBD1 matches at 9 bases. Germline trimming cut 7 bases from V and 4 bases from J; bases unmatched to any gene: 10. The CDR3 runs to 15 residues. CDR1 LGHDT and CDR2 YNNKEL come from the germline V gene (reference sequence). The CDR3 sequence: CASIGTGKVGTEAFF. CDR3 nucleotide sequence: TGTGCCAGCATCGGGACAGGGAAAGTAGGCACTGAAGCTTTCTTT.

This chain joins TRBV9 and TRBJ2-7; possibly TRBD1 for D (5 bases). The CDR3 consists of 14 residues. The V gene's germline CDR1 is SGDLS and CDR2 YYNGEE. The V end lost 4 bases, the J end lost 0 bases, and 11 bases lay between the germline ends. The CDR3 here is CASSPRQSSYEQYF. Here the CDR3 DNA reads TGTGCCAGCAGCCCCCGACAGAGCTCCTACGAGCAGTACTTC.

The chain uses TRBV11-3 and TRBJ2-7, with TRBD2 as a possible D gene (5 bases). The CDR3 contains 15 residues. Trimming removed 0 bases from V and 12 bases from J, with 21 bases in between. The germline CDR1 and CDR2 sequences are SGHNT and YENEEA. The CDR3 reads CASSLEARRRGRRYF. The CDR3 DNA reads as TGTGCCAGCAGCTTAGAGGCCCGTCGACGGGGAAGACGGTACTTC. The whole variable domain, remainder taken from reference TRBV11-3 and TRBJ2-7, is EAGVVQSPRYKIIEKKQPVAFWCNPISGHNTLYWYLQNLGQGPELLIRYENEEAVDDSQLPKDRFSAERLKGVDSTLKIQPAELGDSAVYLCASSLEARRRGRRYFGPGTRLTVT.

The chain employs TRBV5-6 and TRBJ1-2; 11 bases are shared with TRBD1. The ends lost 4 bases at V and 7 bases at J; junction bases unmatched: 3. CDR1 is SGHDT, CDR2 YYEEEE, per germline. The CDR3 has 13 amino acids. This CDR3 is CASSMDRGPGYTF. DNA of the CDR3: TGTGCCAGCAGCATGGACAGGGGGCCTGGCTACACCTTC.

The chain carries TRBV19 and TRBJ1-5, with TRBD1 matching 8 bases. The germline V gene has CDR1 LNHDA and CDR2 SQIVND (reference sequence). This CDR3 spans 17 amino acids. Trimming at V came to 6 bases and at J to 3 bases, leaving 13 bases not matched to a gene. CDR3 sequence (DNA): TGTGCCAGTAGACGAACCCGTCAGGGGGCGATCAATCAGCCCCAGCATTTT. Translated: CASRRTRQGAINQPQHF.

CDR3 region: CASSPRAWDSANTGELFF. The CDR3 DNA reads TGTGCCAGCTCACCGCGGGCGTGGGACAGCGCGAACACCGGGGAGCTGTTTTTT. The V gene is TRBV18, the J gene TRBJ2-2, with 7 bases lining up with TRBD1. The germline V gene encodes CDR1 KGHSH and CDR2 LQKENI. V shed 3 bases, J shed 0 bases, and the junction held 10 bases outside the gene matches. This CDR3 is 18 amino acids long.

This sequence joins TRBV13 and TRBJ2-3; D not certain. V lost 5 bases and J lost 5, with 14 bases in between. The CDR3 is 14 amino acids. Germline V gene lookup returns CDR1 PRHDT and CDR2 FYEKMQ (reference sequence). The CDR3 reads CASSLKGGEDTQYF. CDR3 sequence (DNA): TGTGCCAGCAGCCTAAAGGGTGGAGAAGATACGCAGTATTTT.

The V and J genes are TRBV7-2 and TRBJ2-5; 7 nucleotides line up with TRBD1. The V gene end was trimmed by 3 bases and the J gene end by 5 bases; junction bases not matched to a gene: 0. The CDR3 sequence is 12 residues long. Germline V gene lookup returns CDR1 SGHTA and CDR2 FQGNSA. For the CDR3, the DNA is TGTGCCAGCAGCTTCAGGGGGGAGACCCAGTACTTC. Translated: CASSFRGETQYF.

The chain recombines TRBV28 with TRBJ1-1; D is uncertain. Trimming shortened V by 6 bases and J by 0 bases, and 11 bases separated the two germline ends. From germline, CDR1 is MDHEN and CDR2 SYDVKM. This CDR3 comprises 14 residues. The CDR3 loop reads CASSRRAMNTEAFF. The CDR3 DNA is TGTGCCAGCAGCCGAAGGGCCATGAACACTGAAGCTTTCTTT.

This rearrangement joins TRBV28 to TRBJ1-2; tentative D call: TRBD1 (5 bases). CDR1 is MDHEN, CDR2 SYDVKM, per germline. V was shortened by 3 bases and J by 4 bases, with 15 bases between the two germline ends. The CDR3 spans 15 residues. The CDR3 DNA follows: TGTGCCAGCAGTTTCAGCTCGGGGGTACTCTATGGCTACACCTTC. Translated, it gives CASSFSSGVLYGYTF.

V and J are TRBV2 and TRBJ2-7; weak D call: TRBD1 (6 bases). This CDR3 contains 12 residues. Germline V gene data show CDR1 as SNHLY and CDR2 as FYNNEI. Trimming stripped 6 bases from V and 4 bases from J, with 10 bases between. The CDR3 DNA reads TGTGCCAGCAGCATTCAGGGGTACGAGCAGTACTTC. Translated: CASSIQGYEQYF.

J is TRBJ1-1 and V is TRBV29-1, with D perhaps matching TRBD1 (5 bases). The germline V gene has CDR1 SQVTM and CDR2 ANQGSEA. There are 11 residues in the CDR3. V was shortened by 4 bases and J by 10 bases, with 13 bases between the two germline ends. CDR3 nucleotide sequence: TGCAGCGTTGTTGGGGGGGAAGGAGCTTTCTTT. Its translation is CSVVGGEGAFF.

The V gene is TRBV3-1 (or the pseudogene TRBV3-2), the J gene TRBJ1-1, with D perhaps matching TRBD1 (5 bases). In germline, CDR1 is LGHDT, CDR2 YNNKEL (reference sequence). The CDR3 sequence is 12 residues long. Trimming took off 4 bases at V and 4 bases at J, with 7 bases between the two ends. The CDR3 bases are TGTGCCAGCAGCCGGGGGGGCACTGAAGCTTTCTTT. As protein: CASSRGGTEAFF.

The chain employs TRBV5-1 and TRBJ2-1, with 11 bases matching TRBD2. The length of the CDR3 is 14 residues. The germline V gene encodes CDR1 SGHRS and CDR2 YFSETQ. The V and J ends lost 5 bases and 9 bases, in that order; junction bases with no gene match: 7. The CDR3 nucleotides read TGCGCCAGCAGTGGTAGCGGGAGGGCCCCTGAGCAGTTCTTC. Translation: CASSGSGRAPEQFF.

This clone was seen only once. For the CDR3, the DNA is TGTGCCATGACTAGCGTTAAAGACACAGATACGCAGTATTTT. Translation gives CAMTSVKDTDTQYF. The V call is TRBV10-3, the J call TRBJ2-3; TRBD2 matches 8 bases. CDR3 length equals 14 residues. The germline V gene has CDR1 ENHRY and CDR2 SYGVKD. The trim removed 9 bases at V and 2 bases at J, leaving 7 bases unmatched.

This chain links TRBV20-1 with TRBJ1-1; D not certain. The V gene lost 3 bases and the J gene lost 0 bases, with 14 bases spanning the gap. Germline-derived CDR1 and CDR2 are DFQATT and SNEGSKA (reference sequence). This CDR3 comprises 15 residues. CDR3 amino acids: CSASAPGRLNTEAFF. The CDR3 region has the DNA TGCAGTGCTAGTGCGCCGGGCCGCTTGAACACTGAAGCTTTCTTT.

This clone was recorded only once. The chain joins TRBV5-1 to TRBJ2-7; 7 bases are shared with TRBD1. The J segment lost 0 bases and the V segment lost 0 bases, leaving 6 bases of the junction unmatched. Germline loops: CDR1 SGHRS, CDR2 YFSETQ. The length of the CDR3 is 16 residues. Written as DNA, the CDR3 is TGCGCCAGCAGCTTGGGGGGGACAGCGAGCTCCTACGAGCAGTACTTC. Protein: CASSLGGTASSYEQYF. Full variable domain (rest looked up from reference TRBV5-1 and TRBJ2-7): KAGVTQTPRYLIKTRGQQVTLSCSPISGHRSVSWYQQTPGQGLQFLFEYFSETQRNKGNFPGRFSGRQFSNSRSEMNVSTLELGDSALYLCASSLGGTASSYEQYFGPGTRLTVT.

This sequence joins TRBV11-2 and TRBJ2-7; D unresolved. Germline V gene lookup returns CDR1 SGHAT and CDR2 FQNNGV. This CDR3 contains 15 residues. The V and J ends lost 4 bases and 5 bases respectively, with 18 bases between them. DNA for the CDR3: TGTGCCAGCAGCTCCCCCCGGGTTCCTGACCACGAGCAGTACTTC. Translation gives CASSSPRVPDHEQYF.

The DNA of the CDR3 is TGTGCCAGCAGTTCATTGGGGGACGACCGACTCCTCTATGGCTACACCTTC. Its translation is CASSSLGDDRLLYGYTF. The V and J genes are TRBV6-9 and TRBJ1-2; D may be TRBD1 (5 bases). V shed 4 bases and J shed 4 bases, with 22 bases lying between them. The germline V gene encodes CDR1 MNHGY and CDR2 SVAAGI. This CDR3 comprises 17 residues.